Below are 21 T cell receptor beta chains sequenced from a single sample in a study of T cells in Graves' hyperthyroidism and ophthalmopathy. TCR beta CDR3 sequences were amplified from RNA transcripts. With the HTBI primer set, the TCR CDR3 went through a first round of RT-PCR. TCRdb ran MiXCR on the multiplex PCR reads and lists one entry per CDR3 protein. This table holds approximately 300,000 distinct CDR3 sequences, roughly 19% found once. The sample was blood. These receptors originate from a man aged 50 to 60 with Graves' ophthalmopathy.

Remarks on this clonotype: A much larger clone lies one base from this, so it may be a read error. The chain carries TRBV7-2 and TRBJ2-7; 7 bases are a match to TRBD2. Germline-derived CDR1 and CDR2 are SGHTA and FQGNSA. The CDR3 is 16 residues long. J lost 4 bases, V lost 4 bases, and 13 bases had no gene match. CDR3 sequence (DNA): TGTGCCAGCAGCTACAAGGTGGGAGCGGGATCTTACGAGCAGTACTTC. Amino acids: CASSYKVGAGSYEQYF.

This clonotype was detected ten times or more. CDR3 nucleotide sequence: TGTGCCAGCAGTTACGGGGTAGCGGACCTAGATACGCAGTATTTT. This codes for CASSYGVADLDTQYF. The chain couples TRBV6-2 or TRBV6-3 to TRBJ2-3; perhaps TRBD2 as D (6 bases). Per germline, CDR1 MNHEY and CDR2 SVGEGT. The CDR3 is 15 amino acids. V lost 2 bases and J lost 5, with 14 bases in between.

The chain links TRBV6-1 to TRBJ2-3, with a tentative D call TRBD2 (7 bases). CDR3 size: 19 residues. Trimming removed 4 bases at V and 3 bases at J, with 26 bases between. The germline gives CDR1 MNHNS, CDR2 SASEGT. For the CDR3, the DNA is TGTGCCAGCAGTGCACTTTCTTTTGGGGGGGGGCTTGGTACAGATACGCAGTATTTT. Protein: CASSALSFGGGLGTDTQYF.

This clonotype came up many times. This chain uses TRBV14 with TRBJ2-1, with D possibly being TRBD2 (6 bases). V lost 1 base to trimming and J lost 3 bases, with 10 bases between them. This CDR3 region has 15 residues. CDR1 and CDR2 from the germline V gene are SGHDN and FVKESK. The CDR3 bases are TGTGCCAGCAGCCAAGGATCAGCGGGCTACAATGAGCAGTTCTTC. It translates to CASSQGSAGYNEQFF.

This clonotype showed up many times. The chain couples TRBV28 to TRBJ1-3; the D gene is possibly TRBD1 (6 bases). Germline V gene data show CDR1 as MDHEN and CDR2 as SYDVKM. The CDR3 totals 16 residues. V lost 5 bases and J 0 bases, leaving 14 bases between the germline ends. CDR3 in DNA: TGTGCCAGCAGTATCCGACAGGAGCCCTCTGGAAACACCATATATTTT. This encodes CASSIRQEPSGNTIYF.

This clonotype was observed a handful of times. Here the CDR3 DNA reads TGCGCCAGCAGCCGCGACAGGGAATACAGGGGAGAGACCCAGTACTTC. As protein: CASSRDREYRGETQYF. V is TRBV5-1 and J is TRBJ2-5, with 7 bases that match TRBD1. Germline V gene lookup returns CDR1 SGHRS and CDR2 YFSETQ. The CDR3 contains 16 residues. With V trimmed by 4 bases and J by 4 bases, 13 bases remained unmatched. The complete variable domain, with remaining parts taken from reference TRBV5-1 and TRBJ2-5, reads KAGVTQTPRYLIKTRGQQVTLSCSPISGHRSVSWYQQTPGQGLQFLFEYFSETQRNKGNFPGRFSGRQFSNSRSEMNVSTLELGDSALYLCASSRDREYRGETQYFGPGTRLLVL.

The V and J genes are TRBV7-2 and TRBJ2-5; no firm D call. The CDR3 is 14 amino acids. The germline V gene has CDR1 SGHTA and CDR2 FQGNSA. With 3 bases removed from V and 4 bases from J, the gap between germline ends came to 12 bases. The CDR3 loop reads CASSFAGSGETQYF. CDR3 nucleotides: TGTGCCAGCAGCTTCGCAGGTTCGGGAGAGACCCAGTACTTC.

This rearrangement joins TRBV5-1 to TRBJ2-1; tentative D call: TRBD1 (6 bases). CDR3 length equals 19 residues. V was clipped by 4 bases and J by 5 bases, with 28 bases between them. Germline values: CDR1 SGHRS, CDR2 YFSETQ. The CDR3: CASSPPGVGELGMDNEQFF. The CDR3 DNA sequence: TGCGCCAGCAGCCCCCCAGGGGTGGGAGAGTTAGGGATGGACAATGAGCAGTTCTTC.

There are many counts of this clonotype. V and J are TRBV6-1 and TRBJ2-7; 9 bases match TRBD2. V gave up 6 bases and J gave up 6 bases; unmatched junction bases: 15. CDR1 and CDR2 from the germline V gene are MNHNS and SASEGT. The CDR3 has 16 amino acids. CDR3 in DNA: TGTGCCAGCAGCTCCTCGGCGGGGGGGAAATTCTTCGAGCAGTACTTC. Residues: CASSSSAGGKFFEQYF.

This clonotype was seen a few times. The V gene is TRBV24-1, the J gene TRBJ2-3, with D uncertain. The germline V gene encodes CDR1 KGHDR and CDR2 SFDVKD. This CDR3 region has 16 residues. V lost 0 bases, J lost 0 bases, and 9 bases lay in between. CDR3 protein: CATSDLPSASTDTQYF. The CDR3 DNA follows: TGTGCCACCAGTGATTTGCCTTCAGCTAGCACAGATACGCAGTATTTT.

This chain links TRBV13 with TRBJ2-2; D remains unclear. CDR3 length equals 16 residues. V was trimmed by 0 bases and J by 0 bases, leaving 8 bases between them. The germline gives CDR1 PRHDT, CDR2 FYEKMQ (reference sequence). CDR3 nucleotides: TGTGCCAGCAGCTTAGGTGGCTTCCCGAACACCGGGGAGCTGTTTTTT. Amino acid sequence: CASSLGGFPNTGELFF.

In the case of this clonotype: One base away lies a much larger clone, so this may be a sequencing read error. The chain combines TRBV7-9 with TRBJ1-1; D is undetermined. CDR1 and CDR2 (germline): SEHNR, FQNEAQ (reference sequence). The CDR3 is 14 residues long. This CDR3 is CASSLGPENTEALF. The CDR3 DNA reads TGTGCCAGCAGCTTAGGACCAGAGAACACTGAAGCTCTCTTT. Together with reference TRBV7-9 and TRBJ1-1, the CDR3 gives the full variable domain: DTGVSQNPRHKITKRGQNVTFRCDPISEHNRLYWYRQTLGQGPEFLTYFQNEAQLEKSRLLSDRFSAERPKGSFSTLEIQRTEQGDSAMYLCASSLGPENTEALFGQGTRLTVV.

This clonotype was counted only a few times. J is TRBJ2-5 and V is TRBV28; TRBD1 aligns across 10 bases. This CDR3 region has 15 residues. Germline V gene sequence: CDR1 MDHEN, CDR2 SYDVKM. Trimming at V came to 6 bases and at J to 4 bases, leaving 8 bases not matched to a gene. CDR3 residues: CASRGGQGVAETQYF. The CDR3 DNA reads TGTGCCAGCAGGGGAGGACAGGGGGTAGCAGAGACCCAGTACTTC.

This clonotype was picked up a small number of times. The chain carries TRBV20-1 and TRBJ2-2; a possible D gene is TRBD2 (6 bases). Between the trimmed V and J ends, which lost 1 base and 4 bases, there was a span of 13 bases. Germline V gene lookup returns CDR1 DFQATT and CDR2 SNEGSKA (reference sequence). This CDR3 is 15 amino acids long. The CDR3 protein is CSARVNGSFTGELFF. The CDR3 coding sequence is TGCAGTGCTAGAGTAAACGGGAGCTTCACCGGGGAGCTGTTTTTT.

This clonotype was counted a few times. This chain uses TRBV11-2 with TRBJ2-2; TRBD2 agrees at 7 bases. Germline V gene lookup returns CDR1 SGHAT and CDR2 FQNNGV. The trim removed 1 base at V and 8 bases at J, leaving 4 bases unmatched. The CDR3 is 14 residues long. The CDR3 sequence: CASSLVAGVGELFF. In DNA, the CDR3 is TGTGCCAGCAGCTTAGTGGCGGGAGTAGGGGAGCTGTTTTTT.

This clonotype was observed a handful of times. This chain links TRBV7-6 with TRBJ2-1; 9 bases are shared with TRBD1. Germline values: CDR1 SGHVS, CDR2 FNYEAQ. The V segment lost 7 bases and the J segment 7 bases; nucleotides outside the gene matches: 11. This CDR3 spans 15 amino acids. The CDR3 spells CASTVVGTGYNEQFF. CDR3 sequence (DNA): TGTGCCAGCACCGTTGTCGGGACAGGGTATAATGAGCAGTTCTTC.

This clonotype was recorded many times. V usage is TRBV7-9 and J usage is TRBJ1-3; D uncertain. The CDR3 extends over 14 amino acids. Trimming took off 1 base at V and 1 base at J, with 5 bases between the two ends. Germline V gene lookup returns CDR1 SEHNR and CDR2 FQNEAQ (reference sequence). The CDR3 DNA sequence: TGTGCCAGCAGCTTAGGTGGTTCTGGAAACACCATATATTTT. It is translated as CASSLGGSGNTIYF.

This clonotype was seen a few times. V gene TRBV10-3 combines with J gene TRBJ2-1; TRBD1 agrees at 7 bases. Trimming at V came to 3 bases and at J to 10 bases, leaving 6 bases not matched to a gene. There are 13 residues in the CDR3. The germline CDR1 and CDR2 sequences are ENHRY and SYGVKD. Here the CDR3 reads CAISERGLGEQFF. As DNA, the CDR3 is TGTGCCATCAGTGAAAGGGGGCTCGGGGAGCAGTTCTTC.

This clonotype was counted ten times or more. The chain joins TRBV2 to TRBJ2-5; 7 bases are a match to TRBD1. The CDR3 totals 14 residues. Germline loops: CDR1 SNHLY, CDR2 FYNNEI. Trimming removed 1 base from V and 4 bases from J; junction bases left unmatched: 3. CDR3 sequence reads: CASSEVAGGETQYF. CDR3 nucleotide sequence: TGTGCCAGCAGTGAAGTGGCAGGGGGAGAGACCCAGTACTTC.

As regards this clonotype: Relative to the germline gene, one junction end is altered; a read error may explain this. The chain carries TRBV3-1 and TRBJ2-1, with TRBD2 matching 8 bases. Germline CDR1 is LGHDT and CDR2 is YNNKEL (reference sequence). The length of the CDR3 is 15 residues. The CDR3 sequence: CAGSQAGVAGNEQFF. The CDR3 nucleotides are TGTGCCGGCAGCCAGGCTGGAGTAGCGGGAAATGAGCAGTTCTTC.

In this sample, this clonotype turned up a few times. The V gene is TRBV5-6, the J gene TRBJ2-1, with no clear D. Germline V gene data show CDR1 as SGHDT and CDR2 as YYEEEE. CDR3 length equals 12 residues. V gave up 4 bases and J gave up 12 bases, with 14 bases separating them. The CDR3 loop reads CASSQSRIVQFF. The CDR3 DNA reads TGTGCCAGCAGCCAATCACGGATCGTGCAGTTCTTC.